What follows describes a single T cell receptor beta chain. Its specificity is not known. These data come from a study of monozygotic twins with inflammatory bowel disease. Study-wide findings and caveats: IBD patients share fewer clonotypes with other people than healthy twins do, especially with disease activity.

Collection of a roughly 2.5 ml blood sample took place per donor. Reanalyzing the 5' RACE reads, TCRdb keeps one entry per CDR3 protein, without DNA. In all, the sample yields just over 300,000 distinct CDR3 sequences. Source material: blood. The clonotype originates from a human donor with ulcerative colitis or Crohn's disease, or a healthy co-twin of an affected twin (not recorded which).

The CDR3 is CSAPLGGRSYNEQFF. The V call is TRBV20-1, the J call TRBJ2-1; TCRdb returns TRBD1, unconfirmable since there is no DNA. The CDR3 sequence is 15 residues long. Germline CDR1 DFQATT, CDR2 SNEGSKA (reference sequence).